Listed below are T cell receptor beta chains from one sample, sequenced in a study of T cell responses to AZD1222 COVID-19 vaccine. Repertoires were generated with immunoSEQ multiplex PCR, while TCRdb's copy carries only in-frame clones and drops some. The sample yields 150,000 to 160,000 clones, 90% to 95% seen once. Sequences were derived from peripheral blood, sampled 28 days after the second AZD1222 dose. The receptors were gathered from an adult who received the AZD1222 COVID-19 vaccine. The CDR3 runs from the conserved cysteine through the conserved F or W. The D gene is left open where the match is weak. Size is omitted from some rows. Given values are once, few, many or a class for expanded clones.

v_gene: TRBV18; abundance: -; j_gene: TRBJ1-3; d_gene: -; CDR3aa: CASSPGVPYSGNTIYF; CDR3nt: TGTGCCAGCTCACCAGGGGTCCCCTACTCTGGAAACACCATATATTTT
v_gene: TRBV3-1/TRBV3-2; abundance: -; j_gene: TRBJ1-2; d_gene: -; CDR3aa: CASSKNGVRGYGYTF; CDR3nt: TGTGCCAGCAGCAAGAACGGAGTTAGAGGCTATGGCTACACCTTC
v_gene: TRBV27; abundance: -; j_gene: TRBJ2-7; d_gene: -; CDR3aa: CASSLSGDTYEQYF; CDR3nt: TGTGCCAGCAGTTTATCGGGCGATACCTACGAGCAGTACTTC
v_gene: TRBV18; abundance: -; j_gene: TRBJ1-5; d_gene: -; CDR3aa: CASSPQGRGNQPQHF; CDR3nt: TGTGCCAGCTCACCTCAGGGGCGCGGCAATCAGCCCCAGCATTTT
v_gene: TRBV7-8; abundance: once; j_gene: TRBJ1-1; d_gene: -; CDR3aa: CASSPRVVTEAFF; CDR3nt: TGTGCCAGCAGCCCCCGGGTAGTCACTGAAGCTTTCTTT
v_gene: TRBV19; abundance: -; j_gene: TRBJ1-3; d_gene: -; CDR3aa: CASSISSGNTIYF; CDR3nt: TGTGCCAGTAGTATCTCCTCTGGAAACACCATATATTTT
v_gene: TRBV19; abundance: -; j_gene: TRBJ1-1; d_gene: TRBD1; CDR3aa: CASSIGTGGARAEAFF; CDR3nt: TGTGCCAGTAGTATAGGGACAGGGGGCGCGAGGGCTGAAGCTTTCTTT
v_gene: TRBV4-1; abundance: -; j_gene: TRBJ2-7; d_gene: TRBD1; CDR3aa: CASSRQDRGGYEQYF; CDR3nt: TGCGCCAGCAGCCGCCAAGACAGGGGAGGCTACGAGCAGTACTTC
v_gene: TRBV30; abundance: -; j_gene: TRBJ1-3; d_gene: -; CDR3aa: CAWTAPGIGNTIYF; CDR3nt: TGTGCCTGGACCGCTCCGGGGATCGGAAACACCATATATTTT
v_gene: TRBV5-1; abundance: -; j_gene: TRBJ1-6; d_gene: TRBD1; CDR3aa: CASSTGQGGLSPLHF; CDR3nt: TGCGCCAGCAGCACGGGACAGGGTGGCCTTTCACCCCTCCACTTT
v_gene: TRBV9; abundance: -; j_gene: TRBJ1-3; d_gene: -; CDR3aa: CASSRGTDSGNTIYF; CDR3nt: TGTGCCAGCAGCAGGGGGACTGACTCTGGAAACACCATATATTTT
v_gene: TRBV18; abundance: -; j_gene: TRBJ1-2; d_gene: -; CDR3aa: CASSPPEGTAGYTF; CDR3nt: TGTGCCAGCTCACCACCTGAGGGAACGGCTGGCTACACCTTC
v_gene: TRBV30; abundance: -; j_gene: TRBJ2-7; d_gene: TRBD2; CDR3aa: CAWSRGKTSSPYEQYF; CDR3nt: TGTGCCTGGAGTCGCGGTAAGACTAGCAGTCCCTACGAGCAGTACTTC
v_gene: TRBV3-1/TRBV3-2; abundance: -; j_gene: TRBJ1-2; d_gene: TRBD1; CDR3aa: CASRMGHSGQLSSGYTF; CDR3nt: TGTGCCAGCAGGATGGGCCACTCGGGACAGTTGTCTTCTGGCTACACCTTC
v_gene: TRBV4-2; abundance: -; j_gene: TRBJ1-4; d_gene: -; CDR3aa: CASSQGSTTNEKLFF; CDR3nt: TGTGCCAGCAGCCAAGGCTCAACAACTAATGAAAAACTGTTTTTT
v_gene: TRBV6-5; abundance: -; j_gene: TRBJ1-6; d_gene: TRBD1; CDR3aa: CASSSNKGQKNSPLHF; CDR3nt: TGTGCCAGCAGTTCGAATAAGGGACAGAAAAATTCACCCCTCCACTTT
v_gene: TRBV12-3/TRBV12-4; abundance: -; j_gene: TRBJ1-2; d_gene: -; CDR3aa: CASRKPGRRGYTF; CDR3nt: TGTGCCAGCAGGAAACCGGGGAGACGGGGCTACACCTTC
v_gene: TRBV28; abundance: -; j_gene: TRBJ2-7; d_gene: -; CDR3aa: CATLGVFEQYF; CDR3nt: TGTGCCACCCTTGGGGTCTTCGAGCAGTACTTC
v_gene: TRBV28; abundance: -; j_gene: TRBJ2-1; d_gene: -; CDR3aa: CASSLGRDNEQFF; CDR3nt: TGTGCCAGCAGTTTAGGGAGAGACAATGAGCAGTTCTTC
v_gene: TRBV3-1/TRBV3-2; abundance: -; j_gene: TRBJ1-4; d_gene: -; CDR3aa: CASSQHGPEREKLFF; CDR3nt: TGTGCCAGCAGCCAGCACGGGCCAGAGAGGGAAAAACTGTTTTTT
v_gene: TRBV12-5; abundance: once; j_gene: TRBJ2-3; d_gene: -; CDR3aa: CASGYNGRPDTQYF; CDR3nt: TGTGCTAGTGGTTACAACGGTCGTCCAGATACGCAGTATTTT
v_gene: TRBV27; abundance: once; j_gene: TRBJ1-1; d_gene: -; CDR3aa: CASRRLTGGTEAFF; CDR3nt: TGTGCCAGCAGACGACTAACGGGCGGCACTGAAGCTTTCTTT
v_gene: TRBV18; abundance: -; j_gene: TRBJ1-5; d_gene: -; CDR3aa: CASSSDISSQPQHF; CDR3nt: TGTGCCAGCTCATCAGACATATCATCTCAGCCCCAGCATTTT
v_gene: TRBV11-2; abundance: -; j_gene: TRBJ2-2; d_gene: -; CDR3aa: CASSTIKAPSAGELFF; CDR3nt: TGTGCCAGCAGCACGATAAAGGCTCCCAGCGCCGGGGAGCTGTTTTTT
v_gene: TRBV28; abundance: -; j_gene: TRBJ1-5; d_gene: -; CDR3aa: CASSFSPSGLQRKPQHF; CDR3nt: TGTGCCAGCAGTTTTTCGCCATCGGGACTCCAGAGGAAGCCCCAGCATTTT
v_gene: TRBV3-1/TRBV3-2; abundance: -; j_gene: TRBJ1-1; d_gene: -; CDR3aa: CASSLRGGGLTEAFF; CDR3nt: TGTGCCAGCAGCCTGAGGGGTGGGGGACTCACTGAAGCTTTCTTT